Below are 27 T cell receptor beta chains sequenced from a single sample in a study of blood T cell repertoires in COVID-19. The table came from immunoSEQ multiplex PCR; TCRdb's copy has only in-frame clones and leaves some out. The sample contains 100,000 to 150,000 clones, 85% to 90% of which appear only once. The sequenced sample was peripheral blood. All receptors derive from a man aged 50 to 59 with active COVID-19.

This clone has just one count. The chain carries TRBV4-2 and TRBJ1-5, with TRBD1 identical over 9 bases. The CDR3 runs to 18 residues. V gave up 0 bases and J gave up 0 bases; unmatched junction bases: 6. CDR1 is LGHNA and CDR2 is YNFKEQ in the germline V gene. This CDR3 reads CASSQDPTGGYSNQPQHF. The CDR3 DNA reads TGTGCCAGCAGCCAAGATCCGACAGGGGGGTATAGCAATCAGCCCCAGCATTTT.

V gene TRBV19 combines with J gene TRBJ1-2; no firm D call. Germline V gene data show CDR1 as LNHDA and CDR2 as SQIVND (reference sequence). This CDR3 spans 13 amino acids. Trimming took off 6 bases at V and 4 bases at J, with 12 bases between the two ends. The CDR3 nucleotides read TGTGCCAGTAGCTCTGGAGGTCGCTATGGCTACACCTTC. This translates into CASSSGGRYGYTF.

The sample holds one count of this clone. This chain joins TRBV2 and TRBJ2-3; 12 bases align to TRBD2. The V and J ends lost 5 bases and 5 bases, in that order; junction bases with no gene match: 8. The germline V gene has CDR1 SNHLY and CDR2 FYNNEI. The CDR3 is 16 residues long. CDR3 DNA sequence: TGTGCCAGCAGTCCTCGTCTAGCGGGGGGGGGAGATACGCAGTATTTT. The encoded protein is CASSPRLAGGGDTQYF.

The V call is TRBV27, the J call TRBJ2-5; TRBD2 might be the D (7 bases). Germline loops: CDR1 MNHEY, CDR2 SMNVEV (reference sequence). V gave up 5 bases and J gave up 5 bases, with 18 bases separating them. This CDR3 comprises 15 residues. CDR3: CASSPRTRGGETQYF. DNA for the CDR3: TGTGCCAGCAGTCCCCGGACAAGGGGGGGTGAGACCCAGTACTTC.

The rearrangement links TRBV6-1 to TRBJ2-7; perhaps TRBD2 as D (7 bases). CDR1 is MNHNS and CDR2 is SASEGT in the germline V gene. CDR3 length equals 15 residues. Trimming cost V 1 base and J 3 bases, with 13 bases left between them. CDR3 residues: CASSEVGGAHYEQYF. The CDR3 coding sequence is TGTGCCAGCAGTGAAGTGGGGGGGGCACACTACGAGCAGTACTTC.

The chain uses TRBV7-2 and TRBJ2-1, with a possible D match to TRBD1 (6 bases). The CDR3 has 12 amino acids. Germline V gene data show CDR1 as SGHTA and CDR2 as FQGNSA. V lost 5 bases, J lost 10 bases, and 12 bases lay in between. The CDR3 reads CASSAGVGEQFF. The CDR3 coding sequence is TGTGCCAGCAGCGCAGGGGTAGGCGAGCAGTTCTTC.

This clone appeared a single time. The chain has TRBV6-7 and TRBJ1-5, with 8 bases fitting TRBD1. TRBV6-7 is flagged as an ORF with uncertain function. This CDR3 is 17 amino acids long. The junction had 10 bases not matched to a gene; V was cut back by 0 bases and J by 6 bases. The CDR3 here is CASSYSPKDRETQPQHF. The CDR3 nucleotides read TGTGCCAGCAGTTACTCCCCCAAGGACAGGGAAACTCAGCCCCAGCATTTT.

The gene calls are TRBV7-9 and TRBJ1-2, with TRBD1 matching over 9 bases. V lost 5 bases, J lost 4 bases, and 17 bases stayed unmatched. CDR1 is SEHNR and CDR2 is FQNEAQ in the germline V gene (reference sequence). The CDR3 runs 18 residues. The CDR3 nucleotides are TGTGCCAGCAGCGCCAGTCCCGGGACAGGGCCGGGGGGCTATGGCTACACCTTC. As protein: CASSASPGTGPGGYGYTF.

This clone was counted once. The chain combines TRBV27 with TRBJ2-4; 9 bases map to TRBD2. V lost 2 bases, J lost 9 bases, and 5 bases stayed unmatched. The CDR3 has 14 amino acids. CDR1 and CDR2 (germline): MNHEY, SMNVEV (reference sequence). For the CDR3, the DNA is TGTGCCAGCAGTTTAGAGCGGGGGGCCGGCATTCAGTACTTC. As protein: CASSLERGAGIQYF.

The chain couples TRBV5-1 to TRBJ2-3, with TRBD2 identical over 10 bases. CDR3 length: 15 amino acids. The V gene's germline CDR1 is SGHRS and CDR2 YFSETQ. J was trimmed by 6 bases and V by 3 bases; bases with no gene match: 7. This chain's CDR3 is CASSSAGTSADTQYF. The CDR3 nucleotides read TGCGCCAGCAGCTCGGCCGGGACTAGCGCGGATACGCAGTATTTT.

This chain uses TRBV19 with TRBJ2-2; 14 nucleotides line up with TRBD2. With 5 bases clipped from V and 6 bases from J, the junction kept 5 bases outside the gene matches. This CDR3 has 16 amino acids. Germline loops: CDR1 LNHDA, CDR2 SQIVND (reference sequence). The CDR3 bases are TGTGCCAGTAGTCCCGGACTAGCGGGAGGACCCGGGGAGCTGTTTTTT. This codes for CASSPGLAGGPGELFF.

The CDR3, as DNA: TGTGCCAGCAGCAGGGACAACCAAGAGACCCAGTACTTC. Translation: CASSRDNQETQYF. The rearrangement uses TRBV11-2 and TRBJ2-5, with a tentative D call TRBD1 (6 bases). The CDR3 extends over 13 amino acids. The V end lost 5 bases, the J end lost 0 bases, and 7 bases lay between the germline ends. Germline V gene sequence: CDR1 SGHAT, CDR2 FQNNGV.

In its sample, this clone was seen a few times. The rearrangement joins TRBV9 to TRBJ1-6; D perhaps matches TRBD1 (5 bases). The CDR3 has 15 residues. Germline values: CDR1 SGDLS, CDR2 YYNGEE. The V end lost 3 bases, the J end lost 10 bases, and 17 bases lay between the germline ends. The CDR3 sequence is CASSAGPDGGSPLHF. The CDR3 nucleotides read TGTGCCAGCAGCGCTGGGCCGGACGGGGGGTCACCCCTCCACTTT.

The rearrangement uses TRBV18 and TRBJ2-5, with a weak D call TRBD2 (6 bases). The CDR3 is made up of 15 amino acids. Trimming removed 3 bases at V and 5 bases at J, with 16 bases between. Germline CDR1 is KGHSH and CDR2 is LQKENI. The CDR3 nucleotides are TGTGCCAGCTCACCTGACGCGGGGTATGTGGAGACCCAGTACTTC. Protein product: CASSPDAGYVETQYF.

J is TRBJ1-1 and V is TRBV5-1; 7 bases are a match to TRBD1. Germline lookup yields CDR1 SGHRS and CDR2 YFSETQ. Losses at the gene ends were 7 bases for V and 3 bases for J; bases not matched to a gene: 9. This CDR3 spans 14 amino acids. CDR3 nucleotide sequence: TGCGCCAGCCGCAGGGGGGCGCAGGACACTGAAGCTTTCTTT. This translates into CASRRGAQDTEAFF.

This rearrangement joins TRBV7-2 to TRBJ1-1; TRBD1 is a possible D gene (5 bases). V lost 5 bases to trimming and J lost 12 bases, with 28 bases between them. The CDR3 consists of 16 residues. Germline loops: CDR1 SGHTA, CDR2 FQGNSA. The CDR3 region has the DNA TGTGCCAGCAGCCCAAGGGCCCTCCGGGGACCCGGGGGGTCTTTCTTT. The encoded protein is CASSPRALRGPGGSFF.

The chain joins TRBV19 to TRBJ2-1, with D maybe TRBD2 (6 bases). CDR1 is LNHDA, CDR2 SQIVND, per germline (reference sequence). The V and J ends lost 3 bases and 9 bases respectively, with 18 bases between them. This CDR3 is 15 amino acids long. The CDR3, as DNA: TGTGCCAGTAGTATTTCGGGGAGCGGGTGGAGTGAGCAGTTCTTC. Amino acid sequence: CASSISGSGWSEQFF. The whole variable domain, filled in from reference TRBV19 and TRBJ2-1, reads DGGITQSPKYLFRKEGQNVTLSCEQNLNHDAMYWYRQDPGQGLRLIYYSQIVNDFQKGDIAEGYSVSREKKESFPLTVTSAQKNPTAFYLCASSISGSGWSEQFFGPGTRLTVL.

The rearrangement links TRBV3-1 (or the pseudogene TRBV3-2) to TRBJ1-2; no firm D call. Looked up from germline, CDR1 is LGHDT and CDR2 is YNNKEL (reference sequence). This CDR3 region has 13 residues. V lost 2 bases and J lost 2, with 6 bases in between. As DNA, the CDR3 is TGTGCCAGCAGCCAACGAGGCAACTATGGCTACACCTTC. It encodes CASSQRGNYGYTF.

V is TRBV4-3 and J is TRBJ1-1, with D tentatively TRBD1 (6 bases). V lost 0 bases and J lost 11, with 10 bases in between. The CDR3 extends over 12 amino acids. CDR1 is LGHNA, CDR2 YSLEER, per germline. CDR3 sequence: CASSQEGGAAFF. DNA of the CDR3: TGCGCCAGCAGCCAAGAGGGGGGGGCGGCTTTCTTT.

In nucleotides, the CDR3 is TGTGCCAGCAGCTCCCCCGCTGGGCACGACTATGGCTACACCTTC. It translates to CASSSPAGHDYGYTF. This chain uses TRBV7-2 with TRBJ1-2, with D unclear. The CDR3 has 15 residues. V was clipped by 4 bases and J by 3 bases, with 15 bases between them. Germline V lookup: CDR1 SGHTA, CDR2 FQGNSA.

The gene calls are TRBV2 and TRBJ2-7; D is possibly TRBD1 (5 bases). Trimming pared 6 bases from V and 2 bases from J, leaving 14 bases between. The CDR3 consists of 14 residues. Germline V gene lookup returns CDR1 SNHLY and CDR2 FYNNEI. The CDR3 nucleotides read TGTGCCAGCAGCGTTGACAGATTCCCCTACGAGCAGTACTTC. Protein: CASSVDRFPYEQYF.

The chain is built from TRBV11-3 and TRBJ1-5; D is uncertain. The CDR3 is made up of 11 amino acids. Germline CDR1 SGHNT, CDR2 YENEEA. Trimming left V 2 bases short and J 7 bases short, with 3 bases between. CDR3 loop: CASSLSQPQHF. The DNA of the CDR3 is TGTGCCAGCAGCTTAAGCCAGCCCCAGCATTTT.

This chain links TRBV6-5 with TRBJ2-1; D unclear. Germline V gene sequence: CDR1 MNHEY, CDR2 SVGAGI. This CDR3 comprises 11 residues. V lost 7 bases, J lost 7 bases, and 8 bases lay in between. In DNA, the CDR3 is TGTGCCAGCATCGAACGGAATGAGCAGTTCTTC. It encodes CASIERNEQFF.

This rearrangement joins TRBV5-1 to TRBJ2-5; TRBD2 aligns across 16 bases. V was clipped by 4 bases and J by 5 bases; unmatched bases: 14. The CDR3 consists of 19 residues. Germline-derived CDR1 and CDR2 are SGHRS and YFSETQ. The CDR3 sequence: CASSPGLAGGPAYGETQYF. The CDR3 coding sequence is TGCGCCAGCAGCCCGGGACTAGCGGGGGGGCCGGCCTATGGGGAGACCCAGTACTTC.

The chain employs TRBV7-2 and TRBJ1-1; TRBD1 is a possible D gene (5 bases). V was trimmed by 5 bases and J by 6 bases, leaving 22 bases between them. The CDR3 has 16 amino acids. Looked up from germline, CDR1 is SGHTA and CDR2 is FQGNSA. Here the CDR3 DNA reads TGTGCCAGCAGCCCACTCTTCCGGGGGGGATCCCCTGAAGCTTTCTTT. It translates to CASSPLFRGGSPEAFF.

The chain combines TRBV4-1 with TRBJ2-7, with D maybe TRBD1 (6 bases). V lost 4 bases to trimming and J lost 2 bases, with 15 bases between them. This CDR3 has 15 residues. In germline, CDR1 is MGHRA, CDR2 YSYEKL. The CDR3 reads CASSPFRDNTYEQYF. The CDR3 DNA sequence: TGCGCCAGCAGCCCGTTCCGGGACAATACCTACGAGCAGTACTTC.

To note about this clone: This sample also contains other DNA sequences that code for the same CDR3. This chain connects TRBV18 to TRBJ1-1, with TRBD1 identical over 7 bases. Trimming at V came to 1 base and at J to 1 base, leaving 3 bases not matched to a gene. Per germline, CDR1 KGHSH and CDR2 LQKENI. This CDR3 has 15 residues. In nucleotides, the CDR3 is TGTGCCAGCTCACCACAGGGGGCGGCGAACACTGAAGCTTTCTTT. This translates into CASSPQGAANTEAFF.